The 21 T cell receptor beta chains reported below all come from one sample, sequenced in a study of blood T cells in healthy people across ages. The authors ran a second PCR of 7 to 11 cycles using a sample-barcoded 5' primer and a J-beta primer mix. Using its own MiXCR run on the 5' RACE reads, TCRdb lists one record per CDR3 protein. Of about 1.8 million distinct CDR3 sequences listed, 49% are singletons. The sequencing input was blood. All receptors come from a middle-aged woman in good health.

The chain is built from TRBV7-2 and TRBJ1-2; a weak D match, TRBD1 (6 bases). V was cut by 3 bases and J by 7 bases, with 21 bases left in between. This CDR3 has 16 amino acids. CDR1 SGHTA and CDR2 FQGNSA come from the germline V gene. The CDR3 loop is CASSFRAGGSGSGYTF. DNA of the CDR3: TGTGCCAGCAGCTTCCGCGCCGGGGGCTCAGGGAGTGGCTACACCTTC.

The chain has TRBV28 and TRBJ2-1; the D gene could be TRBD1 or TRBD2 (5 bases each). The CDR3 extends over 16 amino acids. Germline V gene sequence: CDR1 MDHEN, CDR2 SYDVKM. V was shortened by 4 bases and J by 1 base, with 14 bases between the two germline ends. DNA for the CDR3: TGTGCCAGCAGTTGGCGTTCTGGGGGTTCCTACAATGAGCAGTTCTTC. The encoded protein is CASSWRSGGSYNEQFF.

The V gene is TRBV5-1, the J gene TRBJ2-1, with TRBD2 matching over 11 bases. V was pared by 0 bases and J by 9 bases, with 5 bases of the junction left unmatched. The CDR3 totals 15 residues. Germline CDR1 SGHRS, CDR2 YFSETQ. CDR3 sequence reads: CASSLVAGGQTEQFF. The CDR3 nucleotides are TGCGCCAGCAGCTTGGTAGCGGGGGGGCAAACTGAGCAGTTCTTC. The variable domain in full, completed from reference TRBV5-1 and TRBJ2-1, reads KAGVTQTPRYLIKTRGQQVTLSCSPISGHRSVSWYQQTPGQGLQFLFEYFSETQRNKGNFPGRFSGRQFSNSRSEMNVSTLELGDSALYLCASSLVAGGQTEQFFGPGTRLTVL.

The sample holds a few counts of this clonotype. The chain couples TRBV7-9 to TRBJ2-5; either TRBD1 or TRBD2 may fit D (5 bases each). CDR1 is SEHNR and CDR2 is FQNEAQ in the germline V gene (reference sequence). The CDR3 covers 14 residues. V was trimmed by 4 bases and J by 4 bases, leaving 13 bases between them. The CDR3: CASSSDTGRETQYF. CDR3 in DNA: TGTGCCAGCAGCTCTGATACGGGGCGAGAGACCCAGTACTTC.

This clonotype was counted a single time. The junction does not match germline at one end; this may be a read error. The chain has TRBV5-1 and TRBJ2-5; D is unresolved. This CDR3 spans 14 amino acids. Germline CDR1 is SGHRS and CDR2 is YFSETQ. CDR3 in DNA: TGCACCAGCAGTCGGGCCCTAAGAGGAGAGACCCAGTACTTC. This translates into CTSSRALRGETQYF.

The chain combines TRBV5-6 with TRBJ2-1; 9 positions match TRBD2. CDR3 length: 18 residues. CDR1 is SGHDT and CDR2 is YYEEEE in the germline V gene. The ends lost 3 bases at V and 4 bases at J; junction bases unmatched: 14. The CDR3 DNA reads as TGTGCCAGCAGCTCCCGACTAGCGGAATCGACGAGGTACAATGAGCAGTTCTTC. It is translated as CASSSRLAESTRYNEQFF.

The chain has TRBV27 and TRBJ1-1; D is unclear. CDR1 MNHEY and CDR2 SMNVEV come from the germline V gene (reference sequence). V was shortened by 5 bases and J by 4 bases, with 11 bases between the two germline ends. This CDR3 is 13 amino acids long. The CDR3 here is CASSAYESTEAFF. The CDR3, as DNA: TGTGCCAGCAGTGCATATGAGAGCACTGAAGCTTTCTTT.

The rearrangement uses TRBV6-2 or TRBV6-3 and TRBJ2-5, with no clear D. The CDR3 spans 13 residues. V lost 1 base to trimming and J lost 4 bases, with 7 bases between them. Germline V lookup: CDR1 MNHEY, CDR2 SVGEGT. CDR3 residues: CASSYFTAETQYF. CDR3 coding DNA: TGTGCCAGCAGTTACTTCACGGCAGAGACCCAGTACTTC.

The CDR3 reads CASSQRVPLLAGANRGEQFF. Here the CDR3 DNA reads TGTGCCAGCAGCCAACGAGTCCCTCTTCTAGCGGGGGCGAACAGGGGTGAGCAGTTCTTC. The rearrangement uses TRBV3-1 and TRBJ2-1, with 10 bases fitting TRBD2. The V gene end was trimmed by 2 bases and the J gene end by 9 bases; junction bases not matched to a gene: 22. This CDR3 comprises 20 residues. Germline V gives CDR1 LGHDT, CDR2 YNNKEL (reference sequence).

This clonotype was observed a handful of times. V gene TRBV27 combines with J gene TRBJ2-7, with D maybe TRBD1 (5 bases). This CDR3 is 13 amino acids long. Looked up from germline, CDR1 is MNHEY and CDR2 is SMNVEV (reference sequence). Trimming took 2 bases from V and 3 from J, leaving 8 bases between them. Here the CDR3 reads CASSLGHGYEQYF. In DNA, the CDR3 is TGTGCCAGCAGTTTAGGACATGGCTACGAGCAGTACTTC.

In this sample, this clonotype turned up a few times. The CDR3 DNA sequence: TGTGCCAGCATACAATGGGGTGTCAATGAGCAGTTCTTC. Translated, it gives CASIQWGVNEQFF. The chain has TRBV7-9 and TRBJ2-1; D call uncertain. Germline CDR1 SEHNR, CDR2 FQNEAQ (reference sequence). V was cut by 7 bases and J by 6 bases, with 13 bases left in between. The CDR3 consists of 13 residues.

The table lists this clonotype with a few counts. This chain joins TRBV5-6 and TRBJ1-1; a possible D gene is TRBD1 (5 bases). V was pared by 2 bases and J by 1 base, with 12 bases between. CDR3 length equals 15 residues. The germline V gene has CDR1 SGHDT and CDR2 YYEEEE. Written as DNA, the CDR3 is TGTGCCAGCAGCTTTTGGGGGACTTCGAACACTGAAGCTTTCTTT. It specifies CASSFWGTSNTEAFF. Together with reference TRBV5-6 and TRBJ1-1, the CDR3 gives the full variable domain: DAGVTQSPTHLIKTRGQQVTLRCSPKSGHDTVSWYQQALGQGPQFIFQYYEEEERQRGNFPDRFSGHQFPNYSSELNVNALLLGDSALYLCASSFWGTSNTEAFFGQGTRLTVV.

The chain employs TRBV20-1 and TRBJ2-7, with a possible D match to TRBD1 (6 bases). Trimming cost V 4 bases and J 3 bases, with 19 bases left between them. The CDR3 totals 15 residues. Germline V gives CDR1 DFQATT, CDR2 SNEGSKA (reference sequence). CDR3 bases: TGCAGTGCTACCGCCGTGGGGGCCACCCACTACGAGCAGTACTTC. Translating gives CSATAVGATHYEQYF.

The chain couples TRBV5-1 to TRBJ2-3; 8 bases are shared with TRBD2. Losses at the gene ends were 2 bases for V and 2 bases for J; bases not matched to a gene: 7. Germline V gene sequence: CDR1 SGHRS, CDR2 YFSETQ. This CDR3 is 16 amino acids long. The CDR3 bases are TGCGCCAGCAGCTTCACTAGCGGTCTATTCACAGATACGCAGTATTTT. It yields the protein CASSFTSGLFTDTQYF.

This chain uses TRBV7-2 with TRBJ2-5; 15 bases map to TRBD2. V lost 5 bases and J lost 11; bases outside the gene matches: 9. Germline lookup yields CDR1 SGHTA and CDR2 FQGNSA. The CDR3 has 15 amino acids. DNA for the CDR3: TGTGCCAGCAGCGAAGGACTAGCGGGGGGGCGGGAGCAGTACTTC. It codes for CASSEGLAGGREQYF.

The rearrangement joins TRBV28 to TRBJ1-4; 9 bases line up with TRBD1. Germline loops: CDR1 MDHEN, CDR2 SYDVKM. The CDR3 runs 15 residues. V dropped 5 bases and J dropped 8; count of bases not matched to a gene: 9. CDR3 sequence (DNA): TGTGCCAGCAGTCTCCTGGGACAGGGCCGGGAAAAACTGTTTTTT. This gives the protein CASSLLGQGREKLFF.

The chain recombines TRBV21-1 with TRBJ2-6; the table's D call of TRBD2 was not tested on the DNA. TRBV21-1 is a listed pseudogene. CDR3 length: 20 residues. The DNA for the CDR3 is TGTGCCAGCAGCAAGATCAACGGACAAGCGAGACACTCTGGGGCCAACGTCCTGACTTTC. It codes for CASSKINGQARHSGANVLTF.

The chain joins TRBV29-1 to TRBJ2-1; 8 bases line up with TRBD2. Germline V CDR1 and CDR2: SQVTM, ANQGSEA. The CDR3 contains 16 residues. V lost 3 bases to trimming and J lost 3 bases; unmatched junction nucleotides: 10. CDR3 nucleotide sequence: TGCAGCGTTGAGTACGGGGGGGGACCCATCTACAATGAGCAGTTCTTC. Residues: CSVEYGGGPIYNEQFF.

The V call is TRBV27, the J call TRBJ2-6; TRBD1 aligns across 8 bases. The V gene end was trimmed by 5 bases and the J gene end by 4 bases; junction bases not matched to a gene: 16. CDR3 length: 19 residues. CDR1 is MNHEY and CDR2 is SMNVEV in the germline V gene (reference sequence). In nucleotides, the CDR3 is TGTGCCAGCAGTCGTTCTACAGGGGGGTGGTCTTCCGGGGCCAACGTCCTGACTTTC. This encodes CASSRSTGGWSSGANVLTF. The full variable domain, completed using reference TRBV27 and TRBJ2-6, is EAQVTQNPRYLITVTGKKLTVTCSQNMNHEYMSWYRQDPGLGLRQIYYSMNVEVTDKGDVPEGYKVSRKEKRNFPLILESPSPNQTSLYFCASSRSTGGWSSGANVLTFGAGSRLTVL.

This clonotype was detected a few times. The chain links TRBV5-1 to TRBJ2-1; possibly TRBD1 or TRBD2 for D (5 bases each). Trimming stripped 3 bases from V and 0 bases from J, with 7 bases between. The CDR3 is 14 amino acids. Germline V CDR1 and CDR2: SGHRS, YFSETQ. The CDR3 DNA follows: TGCGCCAGCAGCTGGGGGAACTCCTACAATGAGCAGTTCTTC. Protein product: CASSWGNSYNEQFF.

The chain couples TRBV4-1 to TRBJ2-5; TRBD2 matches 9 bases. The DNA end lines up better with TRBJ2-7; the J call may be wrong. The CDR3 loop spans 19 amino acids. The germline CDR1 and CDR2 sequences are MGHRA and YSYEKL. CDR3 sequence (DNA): TGCGCCAGCAGCCAAGATCGTCCTAGCGGGGCCTACCTCCACTACGAGCAGTACTTC. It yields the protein CASSQDRPSGAYLHYEQYF.